Shown below are 9 T cell receptor beta chains from a single sample sequenced in a study of T cell responses to AZD1222 COVID-19 vaccine. Profiled with immunoSEQ multiplex PCR; TCRdb holds only in-frame clones, not every one. The sample holds more than 65,000 clones, almost 80% seen once. Sequencing was performed on peripheral blood, taken on day 0 of AZD1222 vaccination. These receptor sequences come from an adult in good health.

This chain joins TRBV27 and TRBJ1-1; D is perhaps TRBD1 (6 bases). The germline V gene encodes CDR1 MNHEY and CDR2 SMNVEV (reference sequence). CDR3 size: 16 residues. Deletions cut 5 bases from V and 1 base from J, with 17 bases between. CDR3 nucleotides: TGTGCCAGCAGTCCCCTGCCGGGGGGACAGAACACTGAAGCTTTCTTT. Residues: CASSPLPGGQNTEAFF.

The chain recombines TRBV28 with TRBJ2-7; 10 positions match TRBD1. The CDR3 length is 16 residues. V lost 4 bases, J lost 2 bases, and 8 bases stayed unmatched. Per germline, CDR1 MDHEN and CDR2 SYDVKM. The CDR3, as DNA: TGTGCCAGCAGTTCCCCGGGACAGGGGAACACCTACGAGCAGTACTTC. Its translation is CASSSPGQGNTYEQYF. Filled out from reference TRBV28 and TRBJ2-7, the complete variable domain reads DVKVTQSSRYLVKRTGEKVFLECVQDMDHENMFWYRQDPGLGLRLIYFSYDVKMKEKGDIPEGYSVSREKKERFSLILESASTNQTSMYLCASSSPGQGNTYEQYFGPGTRLTVT.

The rearrangement uses TRBV7-6 and TRBJ2-5; D gene ambiguous. The germline V gene has CDR1 SGHVS and CDR2 FNYEAQ. This CDR3 is 15 amino acids long. Trimming removed 2 bases from V and 3 bases from J, with 13 bases in between. CDR3: CASSLNTASKETQYF. In nucleotides, the CDR3 is TGTGCCAGCAGCTTAAATACGGCATCCAAAGAGACCCAGTACTTC.

J is TRBJ1-3 and V is TRBV5-5, with a weak D call TRBD1 (5 bases). The CDR3 is 15 residues long. V was clipped by 0 bases and J by 0 bases, with 7 bases between them. Germline-derived CDR1 and CDR2 are SGHKS and YYEKEE (reference sequence). In DNA form, the CDR3 reads TGTGCCAGCAGCTTGGGGGGCTACTCTGGAAACACCATATATTTT. It translates to CASSLGGYSGNTIYF.

The chain combines TRBV29-1 with TRBJ1-5; D is uncertain. V lost 4 bases and J lost 2, with 9 bases in between. The germline CDR1 and CDR2 sequences are SQVTM and ANQGSEA. The CDR3 loop spans 13 amino acids. CDR3 bases: TGCAGCGTTGTCTCAGACGGCAATCAGCCCCAGCATTTT. Protein product: CSVVSDGNQPQHF.

This clone was observed once. This chain connects TRBV14 to TRBJ2-7; D perhaps matches TRBD1 (5 bases). Between the trimmed V and J ends, which lost 4 bases and 1 base, there was a span of 17 bases. The CDR3 consists of 16 residues. CDR1 and CDR2 (germline): SGHDN, FVKESK. The CDR3 DNA is TGTGCCAGCAGCCCCCTGGTACAAGGGGCATCCTACGAGCAGTACTTC. This gives the protein CASSPLVQGASYEQYF.

The chain uses TRBV28 and TRBJ1-2; no firm D call. The CDR3 covers 13 residues. With 7 bases removed from V and 1 base from J, the gap between germline ends came to 10 bases. CDR1 is MDHEN, CDR2 SYDVKM, per germline. The CDR3 region has the DNA TGTGCCAGCACTGTCCAGGTTAACTATGGCTACACCTTC. This gives the protein CASTVQVNYGYTF.

The chain carries TRBV30 and TRBJ2-1; 7 bases are a match to TRBD2. V was pared by 2 bases and J by 9 bases, with 7 bases of the junction left unmatched. This CDR3 spans 13 amino acids. CDR1 is GTSNPN and CDR2 is SVGIG in the germline V gene (reference sequence). The CDR3 sequence: CAWSRTSSGEQFF. CDR3 nucleotides: TGTGCCTGGAGTAGGACTAGTTCCGGTGAGCAGTTCTTC.

V and J are TRBV5-5 and TRBJ1-2, with a weak D call TRBD1 (5 bases). Germline CDR1 SGHKS, CDR2 YYEKEE (reference sequence). V lost 2 bases to trimming and J lost 2 bases, with 13 bases between them. This CDR3 has 15 residues. CDR3 residues: CASSFQGTSNYGYTF. CDR3 in DNA: TGTGCCAGCAGCTTTCAAGGGACCTCGAACTATGGCTACACCTTC.